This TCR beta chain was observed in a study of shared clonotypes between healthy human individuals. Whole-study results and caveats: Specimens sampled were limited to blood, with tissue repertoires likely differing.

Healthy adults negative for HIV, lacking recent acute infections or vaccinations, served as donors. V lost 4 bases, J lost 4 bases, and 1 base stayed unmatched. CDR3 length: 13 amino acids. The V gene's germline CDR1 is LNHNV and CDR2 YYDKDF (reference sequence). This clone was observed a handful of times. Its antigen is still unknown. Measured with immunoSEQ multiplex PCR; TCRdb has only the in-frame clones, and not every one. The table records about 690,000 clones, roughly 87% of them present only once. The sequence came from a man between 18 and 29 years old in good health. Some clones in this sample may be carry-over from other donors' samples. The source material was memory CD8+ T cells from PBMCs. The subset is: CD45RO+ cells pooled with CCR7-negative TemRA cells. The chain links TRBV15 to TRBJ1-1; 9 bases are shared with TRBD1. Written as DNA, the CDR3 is TGTGCCACCAGCACGGACAGGGGCACTGAAGCTTTCTTT. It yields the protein CATSTDRGTEAFF.